The T cell receptor beta chain under discussion was sequenced for a study of blood T cell repertoires in COVID-19. About the research overall: COVID-19 samples, acute and convalescent, were from the United States, Italy and Spain. Nucleic acid was either cDNA or gDNA, and it came from T cells, B-cell-depleted T cells, or PBMCs.

Original processing methods: Researchers report that nucleated cell counts were estimated from reference gene primer amplification. Produced via immunoSEQ multiplex PCR; TCRdb's table is partial and in-frame only. V, J and clone size were drawn from that table, and D and trimming were deduced from the DNA. The sample records 90,000 to 150,000 clones, over 75% being singletons. Trimming cost V 0 bases and J 8 bases; bases outside gene matches: 2. There are 14 residues in the CDR3. CDR1 is SGHRS and CDR2 is YFSETQ in the germline V gene. Sequencing was done on a sample of peripheral blood. The rearrangement joins TRBV5-1 to TRBJ1-6, with TRBD1 matching 7 bases. The TCR originated in a man older than 75 with acute or convalescent COVID-19. The CDR3: CASSLGGGDSPLHF. In nucleotides, the CDR3 is TGCGCCAGCAGCTTGGGAGGGGGCGATTCACCCCTCCACTTT.